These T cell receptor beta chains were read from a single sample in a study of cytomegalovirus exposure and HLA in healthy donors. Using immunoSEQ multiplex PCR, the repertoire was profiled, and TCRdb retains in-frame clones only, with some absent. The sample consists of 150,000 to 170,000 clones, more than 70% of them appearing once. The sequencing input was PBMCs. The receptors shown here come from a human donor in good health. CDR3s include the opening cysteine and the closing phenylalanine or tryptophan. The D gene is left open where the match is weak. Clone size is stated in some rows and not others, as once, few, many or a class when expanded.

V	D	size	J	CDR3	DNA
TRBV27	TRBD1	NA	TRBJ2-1	CASSLGTGTYNEQFF	TGTGCCAGCAGTTTAGGGACAGGGACGTACAATGAGCAGTTCTTC
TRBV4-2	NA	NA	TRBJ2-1	CASSQGGGLYNEQFF	TGTGCCAGCAGCCAGGGCGGGGGCCTTTACAATGAGCAGTTCTTC
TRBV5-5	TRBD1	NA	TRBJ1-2	CASSPGQANNYGYTF	TGTGCCAGCAGCCCGGGACAGGCTAATAACTATGGCTACACCTTC
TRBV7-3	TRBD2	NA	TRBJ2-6	CASSSTGTSSGANVLTF	TGTGCCAGCAGCTCCACCGGGACTAGCTCTGGGGCCAACGTCCTGACTTTC
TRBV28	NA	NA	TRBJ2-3	CASSPGHLSTDTQYF	TGTGCCAGCAGCCCGGGACACCTAAGCACAGATACGCAGTATTTT
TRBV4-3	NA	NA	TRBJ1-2	CASSQVNNYGYTF	TGCGCCAGCAGCCAAGTCAATAACTATGGCTACACCTTC
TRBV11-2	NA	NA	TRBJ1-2	CASSFGVNYGYTF	TGTGCCAGCAGCTTCGGGGTCAACTATGGCTACACCTTC
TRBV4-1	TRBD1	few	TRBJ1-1	CASGRGQGPNTEAFF	TGCGCCAGCGGAAGGGGACAGGGCCCTAACACTGAAGCTTTCTTT
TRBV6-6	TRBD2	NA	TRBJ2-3	CASSILAGDVDTQYF	TGTGCCAGCAGTATCCTAGCGGGAGATGTAGATACGCAGTATTTT
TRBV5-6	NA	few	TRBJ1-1	CASSSGGWNTEAFF	TGTGCCAGCAGCTCCGGGGGTTGGAACACTGAAGCTTTCTTT
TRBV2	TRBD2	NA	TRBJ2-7	CASSEEAGGPEEQYF	TGTGCCAGCAGTGAAGAAGCGGGAGGGCCGGAGGAGCAGTACTTC
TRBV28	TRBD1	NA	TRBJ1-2	CASSLYQQGTGYTF	TGTGCCAGCAGTTTATACCAACAGGGGACCGGCTACACCTTC
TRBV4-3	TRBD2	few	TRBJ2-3	CASSAHLSGKSTDTQYF	TGCGCCAGCAGCGCCCACCTTAGCGGGAAAAGCACAGATACGCAGTATTTT
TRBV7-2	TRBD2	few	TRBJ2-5	CASSFSSGGETQYF	TGTGCCAGCAGCTTCTCCAGCGGGGGCGAGACCCAGTACTTC
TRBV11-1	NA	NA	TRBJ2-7	CASSPTDNSYEQYF	TGTGCCAGCAGCCCCACGGACAACTCCTACGAGCAGTACTTC
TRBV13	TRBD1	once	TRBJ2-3	CASSFLLQGSGTDTQYF	TGTGCCAGCAGCTTCCTTTTACAGGGGTCGGGCACAGATACGCAGTATTTT
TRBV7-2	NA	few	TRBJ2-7	CASSRSGGHYEQYF	TGTGCCAGCAGCCGATCAGGGGGGCACTACGAGCAGTACTTC
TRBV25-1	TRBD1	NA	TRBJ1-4	CASSVRDRERSSEKLFF	TGTGCCAGCAGTGTCCGGGACAGGGAAAGGAGTAGTGAAAAACTGTTTTTT
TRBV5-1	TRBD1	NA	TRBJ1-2	CASREPGQGGGYTF	TGCGCCAGCAGAGAACCGGGACAGGGAGGCGGCTACACCTTC
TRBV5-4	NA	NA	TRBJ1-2	CASSYGQSYGYTF	TGTGCCAGCAGCTATGGACAAAGCTATGGCTACACCTTC
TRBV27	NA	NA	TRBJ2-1	CASSFHSSYNEQFF	TGTGCCAGCAGTTTTCATAGCTCCTACAATGAGCAGTTCTTC
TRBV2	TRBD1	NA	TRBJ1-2	CASSARSGGARGYTF	TGTGCCAGCAGTGCAAGGTCAGGGGGCGCGAGGGGCTACACCTTC
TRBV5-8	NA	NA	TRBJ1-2	CASSFRDKGTLLGGYTF	TGTGCCAGCAGCTTTAGGGACAAGGGTACCCTTTTAGGAGGCTACACCTTC